Each of the 28 T cell receptor beta chains below was sequenced from the same sample in a study of blood T cell repertoires in COVID-19. Generated by immunoSEQ multiplex PCR, the TCRdb table keeps only in-frame clones and is missing some. The profile shows 50,000 to 75,000 clones, 91% of them singletons. Sequencing was done on a sample of peripheral blood. Source of these receptors: a human donor in a cohort sampled during active COVID-19.

The chain employs TRBV12-3 or TRBV12-4 and TRBJ1-1; possible D gene TRBD1, 6 bases. The CDR3 spans 13 residues. The V and J ends lost 10 bases and 4 bases respectively, with 16 bases between them. Here the CDR3 DNA reads TGTGCCAACAACAGGGTGGGGAGCACTGAAGCTTTCTTT. It translates to CANNRVGSTEAFF.

The rearrangement links TRBV7-9 to TRBJ1-1; D unresolved. The CDR3 totals 15 residues. V lost 3 bases and J 2 bases, leaving 13 bases between the germline ends. Germline V CDR1 and CDR2: SEHNR, FQNEAQ (reference sequence). The CDR3 here is CASSFSANLNTEAFF. The CDR3 bases are TGTGCCAGCAGCTTCTCTGCAAATCTAAACACTGAAGCTTTCTTT.

As DNA, the CDR3 is TGTGCCAGCAGCGTAACGGGCGGGGGGGCCCTCAATGAGCAGTTCTTC. This translates into CASSVTGGGALNEQFF. This chain uses TRBV9 with TRBJ2-1, with 9 bases identical to TRBD2. Germline V gene lookup returns CDR1 SGDLS and CDR2 YYNGEE. Losses at the gene ends were 1 base for V and 6 bases for J; bases not matched to a gene: 8. The CDR3 is made up of 16 amino acids.

The chain uses TRBV27 and TRBJ2-7; D call uncertain. The germline V gene encodes CDR1 MNHEY and CDR2 SMNVEV (reference sequence). The CDR3 contains 14 residues. V dropped 5 bases and J dropped 2 bases, with 13 bases sitting between them. Here the CDR3 reads CASSKRSTPYEQYF. Here the CDR3 DNA reads TGTGCCAGCAGTAAGAGGTCGACCCCCTACGAGCAGTACTTC.

The chain joins TRBV5-4 to TRBJ2-3, with TRBD2 as a possible D gene (5 bases). V was clipped by 0 bases and J by 2 bases, with 13 bases between them. CDR1 is SGHNT and CDR2 is YYREEE in the germline V gene (reference sequence). The CDR3 length is 16 residues. The CDR3 DNA reads as TGTGCCAGCAGCTTGGAAAGGGAGAAATTCACAGATACGCAGTATTTT. It translates to CASSLEREKFTDTQYF.

The chain carries TRBV7-8 and TRBJ1-3; 12 nucleotides match TRBD1. The junction had 15 bases not matched to a gene; V was cut back by 6 bases and J by 0 bases. The CDR3 has 20 residues. Germline V gene lookup returns CDR1 SGHVS and CDR2 FQNEAQ. DNA of the CDR3: TGTGCCAGCAGAGACCGGGACAGGGGGCGCGGGGAGTTCTCTGGAAACACCATATATTTT. Protein product: CASRDRDRGRGEFSGNTIYF. Full variable domain (remainder filled in from reference TRBV7-8 and TRBJ1-3): GAGVSQSPRYKVAKRGQDVALRCDPISGHVSLFWYQQALGQGPEFLTYFQNEAQLDKSGLPSDRFFAERPEGSVSTLKIQRTQQEDSAVYLCASRDRDRGRGEFSGNTIYFGEGSWLTVV.

This sequence joins TRBV19 and TRBJ1-2; 11 positions match TRBD1. The junction had 8 bases not matched to a gene; V was cut back by 7 bases and J by 7 bases. The germline CDR1 and CDR2 sequences are LNHDA and SQIVND (reference sequence). CDR3 length equals 14 residues. The CDR3: CASNPGQGVGGYTF. CDR3 bases: TGTGCCAGTAATCCGGGACAGGGGGTCGGTGGCTACACCTTC.

The chain carries TRBV5-1 and TRBJ1-2; 8 bases match TRBD1. With 4 bases clipped from V and 5 bases from J, the junction kept 16 bases outside the gene matches. The CDR3 has 17 amino acids. The germline V gene encodes CDR1 SGHRS and CDR2 YFSETQ. The CDR3 reads CASSPSPGQAMGYGYTF. CDR3 nucleotide sequence: TGCGCCAGCAGCCCGTCGCCGGGACAGGCGATGGGATATGGCTACACCTTC.

This chain uses TRBV9 with TRBJ2-7, with D maybe TRBD1 (5 bases). Germline V gives CDR1 SGDLS, CDR2 YYNGEE. The CDR3 covers 13 residues. V was shortened by 0 bases and J by 2 bases, with 6 bases between the two germline ends. CDR3 nucleotide sequence: TGTGCCAGCAGCGTAGGACAGACCTACGAGCAGTACTTC. Residues: CASSVGQTYEQYF.

J is TRBJ1-1 and V is TRBV19, with 8 bases lining up with TRBD1. Germline V gives CDR1 LNHDA, CDR2 SQIVND (reference sequence). The CDR3 sequence is 14 residues long. J gave up 1 base and V 5 bases, and 3 bases lay outside the gene matches. CDR3 nucleotides: TGTGCCAGTAGTGCTGGGACAGGGAACACTGAAGCTTTCTTT. This translates into CASSAGTGNTEAFF. The variable domain in full, with the rest retrieved from reference TRBV19 and TRBJ1-1, is DGGITQSPKYLFRKEGQNVTLSCEQNLNHDAMYWYRQDPGQGLRLIYYSQIVNDFQKGDIAEGYSVSREKKESFPLTVTSAQKNPTAFYLCASSAGTGNTEAFFGQGTRLTVV.

The chain couples TRBV4-2 to TRBJ2-3, with 9 bases fitting TRBD2. The junction had 13 bases not matched to a gene; V was cut back by 0 bases and J by 3 bases. This CDR3 region has 19 residues. CDR1 and CDR2 (germline): LGHNA, YNFKEQ. The CDR3, as DNA: TGTGCCAGCAGCCAAGATCTTGGAGTAGCGGGAGTTGATACAGATACGCAGTATTTT. This encodes CASSQDLGVAGVDTDTQYF.

The chain combines TRBV5-1 with TRBJ2-5, with 9 bases that match TRBD2. CDR3 length: 16 residues. Trimming took 2 bases from V and 2 from J; bases not matched to a gene: 7. CDR1 is SGHRS and CDR2 is YFSETQ in the germline V gene. The CDR3, as DNA: TGCGCCAGCAGCTTATCCAGGACTAGCGCTCAAGAGACCCAGTACTTC. Amino acid sequence: CASSLSRTSAQETQYF.

The rearrangement joins TRBV7-3 to TRBJ1-6, with 7 bases aligning to TRBD1. The CDR3 runs to 14 residues. Per germline, CDR1 SGHTA and CDR2 FQGTGA. The V and J ends lost 3 bases and 5 bases, in that order; junction bases with no gene match: 1. The DNA for the CDR3 is TGTGCCAGCAGCTTTACAGGGGATAATTCACCCCTCCACTTT. Its translation: CASSFTGDNSPLHF.

This CDR3 is CASSPGRGSGTDTQYF. CDR3 coding DNA: TGTGCCAGCAGCCCCGGGCGGGGGTCCGGCACAGATACGCAGTATTTT. The chain couples TRBV11-3 to TRBJ2-3; 7 nucleotides line up with TRBD2. Germline-derived CDR1 and CDR2 are SGHNT and YENEEA. The CDR3 spans 16 residues. J was trimmed by 1 base and V by 5 bases; bases with no gene match: 9.

The chain joins TRBV18 to TRBJ1-1; TRBD1 agrees at 7 bases. V shed 5 bases and J 2 bases; nucleotides not matched to a gene: 8. Germline CDR1 is KGHSH and CDR2 is LQKENI. The CDR3 covers 15 residues. CDR3 region: CASSTSGTANTEAFF. CDR3 in DNA: TGTGCCAGCTCAACTTCCGGGACAGCAAACACTGAAGCTTTCTTT.

V is TRBV6-5 and J is TRBJ2-5; 7 nucleotides match TRBD1. CDR3 length equals 14 residues. Per the germline V gene, CDR1 is MNHEY and CDR2 is SVGAGI. Unmatched junction bases numbered 9, after V lost 7 bases and J lost 4 bases. CDR3 sequence (DNA): TGTGCCAGCACCAGGACAGGCCCTCCAGAGACCCAGTACTTC. Translated: CASTRTGPPETQYF.

The chain couples TRBV7-9 to TRBJ1-1, with D tentatively TRBD1 (5 bases). The CDR3 totals 15 residues. Germline V CDR1 and CDR2: SEHNR, FQNEAQ (reference sequence). Trimming cost V 3 bases and J 5 bases, with 16 bases left between them. The CDR3 DNA reads as TGTGCCAGCAGCTTTACAGGTTCCCACAAAACTGAAGCTTTCTTT. This sequence encodes CASSFTGSHKTEAFF. Full variable domain (rest looked up from reference TRBV7-9 and TRBJ1-1): DTGVSQNPRHKITKRGQNVTFRCDPISEHNRLYWYRQTLGQGPEFLTYFQNEAQLEKSRLLSDRFSAERPKGSFSTLEIQRTEQGDSAMYLCASSFTGSHKTEAFFGQGTRLTVV.

The V and J genes are TRBV28 and TRBJ1-4; TRBD1 is a possible D gene (5 bases). The V and J ends lost 6 bases and 15 bases respectively, with 17 bases between them. From germline, CDR1 is MDHEN and CDR2 SYDVKM. The CDR3 has 12 amino acids. CDR3 bases: TGTGCCAGCAGGGACAAGGCTCGTTATTTGTTTTTT. It specifies CASRDKARYLFF.

A single count supports this clone. CDR3 sequence (DNA): TGTGCCAGCAGCGTTGTCCCGGGAGGTGAGCAGTTCTTC. Its protein product is CASSVVPGGEQFF. The J gene is TRBJ2-1, the V gene TRBV9; 7 bases map to TRBD2. With 2 bases clipped from V and 9 bases from J, the junction kept 5 bases outside the gene matches. Germline lookup yields CDR1 SGDLS and CDR2 YYNGEE. The CDR3 length is 13 residues.

This chain connects TRBV28 to TRBJ2-7, with D unresolved. Germline loops: CDR1 MDHEN, CDR2 SYDVKM. This CDR3 spans 14 amino acids. The V and J ends lost 9 bases and 4 bases respectively, with 19 bases between them. CDR3 in DNA: TGTGCCAGTTGTTTTGGCGGAATCTATTACGAGCAGTACTTC. Translation: CASCFGGIYYEQYF.

The chain employs TRBV3-1 (or the pseudogene TRBV3-2) and TRBJ2-5; no definite D call. CDR3 length: 16 amino acids. V was trimmed by 0 bases and J by 1 base, leaving 12 bases between them. From germline, CDR1 is LGHDT and CDR2 YNNKEL (reference sequence). The CDR3 here is CASSQEPLPRQETQYF. CDR3 nucleotide sequence: TGTGCCAGCAGCCAAGAGCCCCTACCTCGCCAAGAGACCCAGTACTTC.

The chain carries TRBV28 and TRBJ2-7, with TRBD1 matching 7 bases. Per the germline V gene, CDR1 is MDHEN and CDR2 is SYDVKM. Unmatched junction bases numbered 8, after V lost 4 bases and J lost 2 bases. CDR3 length: 15 amino acids. The CDR3 DNA follows: TGTGCCAGCAGTTATCCCGGGACAGCGACCTACGAGCAGTACTTC. Translation: CASSYPGTATYEQYF. Together with reference TRBV28 and TRBJ2-7, the CDR3 gives the full variable domain: DVKVTQSSRYLVKRTGEKVFLECVQDMDHENMFWYRQDPGLGLRLIYFSYDVKMKEKGDIPEGYSVSREKKERFSLILESASTNQTSMYLCASSYPGTATYEQYFGPGTRLTVT.

This chain uses TRBV7-9 with TRBJ2-1; 9 nucleotides line up with TRBD2. V shed 6 bases and J 4 bases; nucleotides not matched to a gene: 7. In germline, CDR1 is SEHNR, CDR2 FQNEAQ (reference sequence). CDR3 size: 15 residues. The DNA of the CDR3 is TGTGCCAGCAGAACCGGGACTAGCTGGTACAATGAGCAGTTCTTC. Translation: CASRTGTSWYNEQFF.

This clone appeared a single time. The chain carries TRBV10-3 and TRBJ2-1; 9 bases fit TRBD2. The CDR3 contains 19 residues. Germline V gene data show CDR1 as ENHRY and CDR2 as SYGVKD. With V trimmed by 2 bases and J by 3 bases, 14 bases remained unmatched. In nucleotides, the CDR3 is TGTGCCATCAGTGAGAGGAGCGGGAGGACTCTAGGGGGCTACAATGAGCAGTTCTTC. This translates into CAISERSGRTLGGYNEQFF.

J is TRBJ2-1 and V is TRBV2; 15 bases line up with TRBD2. The V gene end was trimmed by 6 bases and the J gene end by 4 bases; junction bases not matched to a gene: 10. The germline CDR1 and CDR2 sequences are SNHLY and FYNNEI. The CDR3 contains 18 residues. The CDR3 nucleotides read TGTGCCAGCAGCCCCACGGGACTAGCGGGGGGCACGTACAATGAGCAGTTCTTC. Its translation: CASSPTGLAGGTYNEQFF.

This chain joins TRBV4-3 and TRBJ1-5; D unresolved. Germline loops: CDR1 LGHNA, CDR2 YSLEER. V lost 0 bases, J lost 9 bases, and 12 bases lay in between. The CDR3 runs to 14 residues. The CDR3 nucleotides read TGCGCCAGCAGCCAAGATGCCCGCCAGGCGCCCCAGCATTTT. Residues: CASSQDARQAPQHF.

The chain links TRBV18 to TRBJ2-2; 8 nucleotides align to TRBD1. The CDR3 length is 14 residues. The germline V gene encodes CDR1 KGHSH and CDR2 LQKENI. Trimming removed 4 bases from V and 4 bases from J; junction bases left unmatched: 2. This CDR3 is CASSRTGGTGELFF. Written as DNA, the CDR3 is TGTGCCAGCTCACGAACAGGGGGCACCGGGGAGCTGTTTTTT.

The chain joins TRBV9 to TRBJ1-5; 10 bases are a match to TRBD1. Germline V CDR1 and CDR2: SGDLS, YYNGEE. V dropped 4 bases and J dropped 7; count of bases not matched to a gene: 8. CDR3 length equals 15 residues. The CDR3 here is CASSPSTGGMQPQHF. CDR3 bases: TGTGCCAGCAGCCCGTCGACAGGGGGCATGCAGCCCCAGCATTTT.